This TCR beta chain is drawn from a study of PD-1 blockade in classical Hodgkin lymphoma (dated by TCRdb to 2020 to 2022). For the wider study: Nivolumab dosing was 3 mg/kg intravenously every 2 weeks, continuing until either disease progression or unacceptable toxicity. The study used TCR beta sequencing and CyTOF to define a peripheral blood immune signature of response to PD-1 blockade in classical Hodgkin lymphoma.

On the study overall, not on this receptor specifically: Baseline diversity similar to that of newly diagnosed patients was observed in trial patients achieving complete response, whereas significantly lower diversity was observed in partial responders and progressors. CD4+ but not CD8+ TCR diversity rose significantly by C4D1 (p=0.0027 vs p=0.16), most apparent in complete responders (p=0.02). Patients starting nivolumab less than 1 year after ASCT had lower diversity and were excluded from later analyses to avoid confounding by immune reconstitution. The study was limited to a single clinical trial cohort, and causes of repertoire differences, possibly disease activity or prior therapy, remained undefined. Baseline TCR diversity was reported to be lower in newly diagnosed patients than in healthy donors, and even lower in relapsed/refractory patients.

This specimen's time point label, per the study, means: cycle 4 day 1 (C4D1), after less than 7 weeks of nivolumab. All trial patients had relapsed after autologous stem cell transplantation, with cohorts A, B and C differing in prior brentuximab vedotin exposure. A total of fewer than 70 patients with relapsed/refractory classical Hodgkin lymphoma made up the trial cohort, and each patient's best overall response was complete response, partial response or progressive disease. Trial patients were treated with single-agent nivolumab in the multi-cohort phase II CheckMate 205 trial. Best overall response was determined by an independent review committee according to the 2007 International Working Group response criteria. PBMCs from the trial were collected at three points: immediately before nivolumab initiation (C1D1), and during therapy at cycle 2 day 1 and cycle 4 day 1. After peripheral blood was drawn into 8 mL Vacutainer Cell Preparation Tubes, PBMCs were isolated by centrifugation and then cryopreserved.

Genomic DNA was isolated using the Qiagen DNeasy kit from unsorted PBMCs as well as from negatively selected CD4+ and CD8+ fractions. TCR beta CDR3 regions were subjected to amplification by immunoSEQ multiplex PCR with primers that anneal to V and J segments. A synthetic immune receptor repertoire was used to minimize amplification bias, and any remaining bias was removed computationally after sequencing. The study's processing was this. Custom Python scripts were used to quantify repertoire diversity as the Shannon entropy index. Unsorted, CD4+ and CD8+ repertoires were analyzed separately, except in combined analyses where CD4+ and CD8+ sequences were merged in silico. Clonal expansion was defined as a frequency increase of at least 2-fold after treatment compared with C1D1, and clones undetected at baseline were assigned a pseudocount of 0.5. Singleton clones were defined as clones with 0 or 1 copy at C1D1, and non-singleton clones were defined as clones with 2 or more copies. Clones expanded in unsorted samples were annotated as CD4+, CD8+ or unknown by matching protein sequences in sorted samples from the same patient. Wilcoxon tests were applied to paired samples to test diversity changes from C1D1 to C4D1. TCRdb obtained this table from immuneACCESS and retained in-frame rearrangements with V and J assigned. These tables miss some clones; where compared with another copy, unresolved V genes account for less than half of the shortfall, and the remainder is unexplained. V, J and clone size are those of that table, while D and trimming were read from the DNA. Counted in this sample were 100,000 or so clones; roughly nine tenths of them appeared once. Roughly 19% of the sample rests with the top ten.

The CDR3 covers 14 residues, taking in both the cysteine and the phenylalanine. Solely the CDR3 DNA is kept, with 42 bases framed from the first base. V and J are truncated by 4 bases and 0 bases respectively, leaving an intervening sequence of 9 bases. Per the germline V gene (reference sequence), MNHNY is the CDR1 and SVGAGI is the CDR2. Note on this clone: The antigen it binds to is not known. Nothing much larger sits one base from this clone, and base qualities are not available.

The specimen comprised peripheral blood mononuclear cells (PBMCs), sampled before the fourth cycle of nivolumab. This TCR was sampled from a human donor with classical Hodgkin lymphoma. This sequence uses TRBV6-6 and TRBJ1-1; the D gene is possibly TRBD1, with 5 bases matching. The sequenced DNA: TGTGCCAGCAGTTCCGGGGCCATGAACACTGAAGCTTTCTTT. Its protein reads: CASSSGAMNTEAFF.